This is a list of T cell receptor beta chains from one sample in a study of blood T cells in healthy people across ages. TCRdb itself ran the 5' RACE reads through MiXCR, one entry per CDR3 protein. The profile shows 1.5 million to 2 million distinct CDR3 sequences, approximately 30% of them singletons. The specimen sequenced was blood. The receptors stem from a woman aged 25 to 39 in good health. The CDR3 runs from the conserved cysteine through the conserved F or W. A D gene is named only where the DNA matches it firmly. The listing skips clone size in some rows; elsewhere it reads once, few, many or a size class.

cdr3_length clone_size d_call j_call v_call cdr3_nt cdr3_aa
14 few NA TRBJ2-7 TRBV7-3 TGTGCCAGCAGCACCACCGGGAACTCCTACGAGCAGTACTTC CASSTTGNSYEQYF
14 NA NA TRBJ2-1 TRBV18 TGTGCCAGCTCACGGGAGCCCAGCAATAATGAGCAGTTCTTC CASSREPSNNEQFF
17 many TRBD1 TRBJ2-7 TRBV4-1 TGCGCCAGCAGCCAAGAAAAAAGGACAGGGATCTCCTACGAGCAGTACTTC CASSQEKRTGISYEQYF
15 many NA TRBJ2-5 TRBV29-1 TGCAGCGTTTTCAACGTGAATCTAGTCCGGGAGACCCAGTACTTC CSVFNVNLVRETQYF
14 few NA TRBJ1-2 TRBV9 TGTGCCAGCAGCGTAGATGCGGGGGCGCAAGGCTACACCTTC CASSVDAGAQGYTF
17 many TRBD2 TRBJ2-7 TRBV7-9 TGTGCCAGCAGCTCACCGGGACTAGCGGGGATCTCCTACGAGCAGTACTTC CASSSPGLAGISYEQYF
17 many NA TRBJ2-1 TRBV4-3 TGCGCCAGCAGCCACGACTACCTGGGAGATGAAGCCAATGAGCAGTTCTTC CASSHDYLGDEANEQFF
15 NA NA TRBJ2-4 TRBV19 TGTGCCAGTAGTATAGACGGACAGCGGTACAATGAGCAGTACTTC CASSIDGQRYNEQYF
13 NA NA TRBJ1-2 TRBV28 TGTGCCAACTCCGTTGGGGGGCGTGAGGGCTACACCTTC CANSVGGREGYTF
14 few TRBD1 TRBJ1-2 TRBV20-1 TGCAGCGCTAGTGGGGCCGGGACAGCCTATGGCTACACCTTC CSASGAGTAYGYTF
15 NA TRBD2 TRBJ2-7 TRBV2 TGTGCCAGCAGTGAAGGTAGCGGGGATTTATACGAGCAGTACTTC CASSEGSGDLYEQYF
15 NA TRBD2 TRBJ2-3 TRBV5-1 TGCGCCAGCAGTTATGGACTAGCAGCCACAGATACGCAGTATTTT CASSYGLAATDTQYF
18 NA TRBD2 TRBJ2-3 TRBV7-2 TGTGCCAGCAGCACACAAGCCGGGACTAGCGGGGGCACAGATACGCAGTATTTT CASSTQAGTSGGTDTQYF
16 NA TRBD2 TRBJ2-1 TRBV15 TGTGCCACCAGCAGAGGCTCTAGCGGGAGTAGCAATGAGCAGTTCTTC CATSRGSSGSSNEQFF
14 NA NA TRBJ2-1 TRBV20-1 TGCAGTGCTAGACGGGACTGGACTACCAATGAGCAGATCTTC CSARRDWTTNEQIF
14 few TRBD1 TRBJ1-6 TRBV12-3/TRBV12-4 TGTGCCAGCAGTGGCTACAGGGGCGAATCACCCCTCCACTTT CASSGYRGESPLHF
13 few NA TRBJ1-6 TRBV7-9 TGTGCCAGCAGCCCTCACCACGAATCACCCCTCCACTTT CASSPHHESPLHF
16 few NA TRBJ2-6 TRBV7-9 TGTGCCATCTCCCAAGGTTCTAGCTCTGGGGCCAACGTCCTGACTTTC CAISQGSSSGANVLTF
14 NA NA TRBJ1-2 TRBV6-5 TGTGCCAGCAGTTATGCGGGGCAGGGCTATGGCTACACCTTC CASSYAGQGYGYTF
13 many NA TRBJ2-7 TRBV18 TGTGCCAGCTCTACCAATCGGGCGGGCGAGCAGTACTTC CASSTNRAGEQYF
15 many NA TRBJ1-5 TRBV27 TGTGCCAGCAGTTTCGTCGGGGCTAGCAATCAGCCCCAGCATTTT CASSFVGASNQPQHF
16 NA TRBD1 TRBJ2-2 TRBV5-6 TGTGCCAGCAGCTTCCTGGGGACAGGGCACACCGGGGAGCTGTTTTTT CASSFLGTGHTGELFF
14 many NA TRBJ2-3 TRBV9 TGTGCCAGCAGTGGCGGGGCCCCCACAGATACGCAGTATTTT CASSGGAPTDTQYF
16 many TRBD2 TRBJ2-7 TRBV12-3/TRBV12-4 TGTGCCAGCAGTTTAGGGCTAGCGGCCTCATCCTACGAGCAGTACTTC CASSLGLAASSYEQYF
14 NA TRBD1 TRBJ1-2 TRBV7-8 TGTGCCAGCAGCAACCGGGACAGTTACTATGGCTACACCTTC CASSNRDSYYGYTF
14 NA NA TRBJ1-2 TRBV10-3 TGTGCCATCAGGGATTACCAGGCAACGGATGGCTACACCTTC CAIRDYQATDGYTF
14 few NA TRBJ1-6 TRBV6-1 TGTGCCAGCACGGGCCAAGACTATAATTCACCCCTCCACTTT CASTGQDYNSPLHF
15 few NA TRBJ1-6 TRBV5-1 TGCGCCAGCGGCCCCTCCCAGGGCGCGAATTCACCCCTCCACTTT CASGPSQGANSPLHF
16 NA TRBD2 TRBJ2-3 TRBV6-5 TGTGCCAGCAGTTCCCACTCACTAGCGGGAGGTCATACGCAGTATTTT CASSSHSLAGGHTQYF
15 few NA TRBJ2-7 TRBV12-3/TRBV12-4 TGTGCCAGCAGTTTTCGAGCTGGGAGCTCCTACGAGCAGTACTTC CASSFRAGSSYEQYF
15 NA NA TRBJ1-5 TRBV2 TGTGTCAGCAGTGAGCACTTCCCACGCAATCAGCCCCAGCATTTT CVSSEHFPRNQPQHF
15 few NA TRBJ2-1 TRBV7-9 TGTGCCAGCGAATCCATGGGGACGGGGAGAAATGAGCAGTTCTTC CASESMGTGRNEQFF
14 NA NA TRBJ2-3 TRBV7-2 TGTGCCAGCAGCTCCGGGGAGGGGGTAGATACGCAGTATTTT CASSSGEGVDTQYF
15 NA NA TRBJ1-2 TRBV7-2 TGTGCCAGCAGCTTAAGTATCGGGGCCGGAGGAGGCTACACCTTC CASSLSIGAGGGYTF
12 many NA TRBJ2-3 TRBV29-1 TGCAGGCCGGAGTTCGGGGCAGATACGCAGTATTTT CRPEFGADTQYF
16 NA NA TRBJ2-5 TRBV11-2 TGTGCCAGCAGCTTATCCGGTACCCACTACCAAGAGACCCAGTACTTC CASSLSGTHYQETQYF
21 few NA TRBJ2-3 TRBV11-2 TGTGCCAGCAGCTTTCCGGTGACGCCTGGAGGGAGATGGGGTAGCACAGATACGCAGTATTTT CASSFPVTPGGRWGSTDTQYF
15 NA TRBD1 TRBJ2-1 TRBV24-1 TGTGCCACCAGTCCTGGCAGGGGGCCCTACAATGAGCAGTTCTTC CATSPGRGPYNEQFF
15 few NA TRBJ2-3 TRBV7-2 TGTGCCAGCAGCTTAGTGGCGGGACGGTCAGATACGCAGTATTTT CASSLVAGRSDTQYF
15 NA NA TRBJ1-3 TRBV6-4 TGTGCCAGCAGTGGTGAGAGGGGTGCTGGAAACACCATATATTTT CASSGERGAGNTIYF
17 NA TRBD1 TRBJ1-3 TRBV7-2 TGTGCCAGCAGCACTAGACAGGGGTATTCCTCTGGAAACACCATATATTTT CASSTRQGYSSGNTIYF
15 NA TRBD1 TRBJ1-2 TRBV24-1 TGTGCCACCAGGAAAGGGACAGAGAAGAACTATGGCTACACCTTC CATRKGTEKNYGYTF
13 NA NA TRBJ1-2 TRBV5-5 TGTGCCAGCAGCCGAGATGGCTTCTATGGCTACACCTTC CASSRDGFYGYTF
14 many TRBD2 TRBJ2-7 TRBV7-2 TGTGCCAGCAGCTCACTAGCGGGGTCCTACGAGCAGTACTTC CASSSLAGSYEQYF
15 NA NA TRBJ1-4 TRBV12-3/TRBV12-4 TGTGCCAGCAGTCCGTTGAGGGGCTACAATGAAAAACTGTTTTTT CASSPLRGYNEKLFF
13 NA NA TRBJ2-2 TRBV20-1 TGCAGTGCAATCAGCGAAAACACCGGGGAGCTGTTTTTT CSAISENTGELFF
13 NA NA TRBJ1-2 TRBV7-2 TGTGCCAGCAGCTTAGCGCTACCTGGTGGCTACACCTTC CASSLALPGGYTF
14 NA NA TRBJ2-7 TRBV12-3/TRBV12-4 TGTGCCAGCAGAATTAAGGTTTATGGGGGCGAGCAGTACTTC CASRIKVYGGEQYF
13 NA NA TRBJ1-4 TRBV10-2 TGCGCCAGCGGGCAAACAACTAATGAAAAACTGTTTTTT CASGQTTNEKLFF
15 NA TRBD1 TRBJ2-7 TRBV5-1 TGCGCCAGCAGCTACACAGACAGGGGGCCTGCCGAGCAGTACTTC CASSYTDRGPAEQYF
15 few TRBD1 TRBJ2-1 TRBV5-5 TGTGCCAGCAGCTTGGGAGACAGGGGGGGCAATGAGCAGTTCTTC CASSLGDRGGNEQFF
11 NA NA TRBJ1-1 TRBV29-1 TGCAGCGTTGACAGTGACACTGAAGCTTTCTTT CSVDSDTEAFF
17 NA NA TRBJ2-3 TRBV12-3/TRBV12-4 TGTGCCAGCAGCAACCCCAAAGTTTTGGGGCTAGCAGATACGCAGTATTTT CASSNPKVLGLADTQYF
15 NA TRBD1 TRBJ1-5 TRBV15 TGTGCCACCAGCAGAGGGGACAGCAGCAATCAGCCCCAGCATTTT CATSRGDSSNQPQHF
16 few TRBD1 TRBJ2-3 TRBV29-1 TGCAGCGTTTGGCCTCCGGGGACAGGGCTAGAAGATACGCAGTATTTT CSVWPPGTGLEDTQYF